This T cell receptor (beta chain) was observed in a study of T-cell memory formation after mild COVID-19. Study-level background: Clusters were largely donor specific.

Notes on the study in general: CD4/CD8 balance held among clones contracting day 15 to 85, and later expanders leaned CD4+. Contracting CD4+ clones were located mainly in CM and EM, and CD8+ clones in EMRA.

TCR alpha and TCR beta cDNA libraries carrying sample barcodes and UMIs came from 5'RACE with constant-segment primers. TCRdb reanalysed the 5' RACE reads using MiXCR and keeps one entry per CDR3 protein. The data contain around 250,000 distinct CDR3 sequences, about a sixth of them singletons. In the case of this clonotype: Its antigen is undetermined.

V shed 2 bases, J shed 8 bases, and the junction held 7 bases outside the gene matches. CDR1 and CDR2 (germline): SEHNR, FQNEAQ (reference sequence). This CDR3 contains 14 residues. The rearrangement uses TRBV7-9 and TRBJ1-2; TRBD1 matches at 8 bases. The TCR sequence derives from a man aged 18 to 35 who had mild COVID-19 (a few samples of this study predate the infection). Cell type and time point are not known. Specimen: PBMCs or a T cell subset sorted from them (not recorded which). The CDR3 DNA follows: TGTGCCAGCAGCTTACTCGACAGGGGAGACGGCTACACCTTC. As protein: CASSLLDRGDGYTF.